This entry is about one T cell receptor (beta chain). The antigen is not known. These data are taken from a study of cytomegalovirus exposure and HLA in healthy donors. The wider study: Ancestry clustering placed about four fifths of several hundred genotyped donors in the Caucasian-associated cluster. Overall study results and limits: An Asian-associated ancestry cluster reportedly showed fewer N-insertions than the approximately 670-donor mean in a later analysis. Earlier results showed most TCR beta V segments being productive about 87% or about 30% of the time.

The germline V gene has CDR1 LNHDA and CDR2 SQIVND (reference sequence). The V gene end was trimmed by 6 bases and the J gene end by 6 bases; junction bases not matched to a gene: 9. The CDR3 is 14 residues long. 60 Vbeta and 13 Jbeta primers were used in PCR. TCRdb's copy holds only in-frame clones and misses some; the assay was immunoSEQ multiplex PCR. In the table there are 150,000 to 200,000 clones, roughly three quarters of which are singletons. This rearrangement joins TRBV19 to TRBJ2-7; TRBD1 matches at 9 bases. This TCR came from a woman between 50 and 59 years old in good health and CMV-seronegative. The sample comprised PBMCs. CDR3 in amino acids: CASSRGTGLVEQYF. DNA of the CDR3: TGTGCCAGTAGCCGAGGGACAGGGTTGGTCGAGCAGTACTTC. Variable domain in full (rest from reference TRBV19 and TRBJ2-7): DGGITQSPKYLFRKEGQNVTLSCEQNLNHDAMYWYRQDPGQGLRLIYYSQIVNDFQKGDIAEGYSVSREKKESFPLTVTSAQKNPTAFYLCASSRGTGLVEQYFGPGTRLTVT.